The 10 T cell receptor beta chains below come from one sample, sequenced in a study of response to subunit inactivated influenza vaccine. TCRdb used MiXCR to reprocess the RT-PCR reads, holding one entry per CDR3 protein. Of about 480,000 distinct CDR3 sequences listed, 11% are singletons. Sample: PBMCs from blood, taken more than 35 days after vaccination. All receptors derive from a man between 50 and 59 years old who received an inactivated influenza vaccine.

This clonotype was seen repeatedly, ten times or more. V is TRBV5-4 and J is TRBJ2-3; 9 bases map to TRBD2. With V trimmed by 0 bases and J by 4 bases, 3 bases remained unmatched. Germline assignment: CDR1 SGHNT and CDR2 YYREEE (reference sequence). The CDR3 length is 15 residues. Here the CDR3 DNA reads TGTGCCAGCAGCTTGGGCGGGGGGGCGGCAGATACGCAGTATTTT. It translates to CASSLGGGAADTQYF.

In this sample, this clonotype turned up many times. The junction and the germline gene differ at one end; a read error may be behind it. The chain is built from TRBV7-2 and TRBJ2-5; D tentatively reads TRBD1 or TRBD2 (5 bases each). Germline V lookup: CDR1 SGHTA, CDR2 FQGNSA. The CDR3 runs to 14 residues. Here the CDR3 reads CASSLEGAGETQYF. The CDR3 nucleotides read TGCGCCAGCAGCTTGGAAGGGGCGGGAGAGACCCAGTACTTC.

The sample holds many counts of this clonotype. This chain's CDR3 is CASSLGTVNNYGYTF. The CDR3 bases are TGTGCCAGCAGCTTAGGGACGGTGAATAACTATGGCTACACCTTC. The rearrangement uses TRBV7-2 and TRBJ1-2; D gene unclear. Germline V gives CDR1 SGHTA, CDR2 FQGNSA. The CDR3 contains 15 residues. Between the trimmed V and J ends, which lost 1 base and 1 base, there was a span of 10 bases.

This clonotype was seen at least ten times. This sequence joins TRBV24-1 and TRBJ1-5; D gene uncertain. Trimming cost V 2 bases and J 9 bases, with 7 bases left between them. The CDR3 covers 12 residues. Germline loops: CDR1 KGHDR, CDR2 SFDVKD. CDR3 amino acids: CATSDYFGPQHF. Written as DNA, the CDR3 is TGTGCCACCAGTGATTACTTCGGGCCCCAGCATTTT.

This clonotype was counted only a few times. V usage is TRBV7-2 and J usage is TRBJ1-6; no definite D call. The CDR3 spans 14 residues. CDR1 and CDR2 from the germline V gene are SGHTA and FQGNSA. Trimming pared 4 bases from V and 14 bases from J, leaving 18 bases between. CDR3 in amino acids: CASSSHAGSGTLHF. The CDR3 coding sequence is TGTGCCAGCAGCTCCCACGCGGGTTCTGGCACCCTCCACTTT.

The sample holds many counts of this clonotype. This sequence joins TRBV10-3 and TRBJ1-6, with D perhaps matching TRBD1 (6 bases). Germline CDR1 is ENHRY and CDR2 is SYGVKD. The V gene lost 8 bases and the J gene lost 7 bases, with 12 bases spanning the gap. The CDR3 contains 13 residues. The CDR3 region is CAIGRQENSPLHF. The CDR3 coding sequence is TGTGCCATCGGGAGACAGGAAAATTCACCCCTCCACTTT.

This clonotype came up a few times. The V gene is TRBV6-2 or TRBV6-3, the J gene TRBJ1-4, with a possible D match to TRBD1 (5 bases). The V end was cut by 8 bases, the J end by 6 bases, with 13 bases between. This CDR3 is built from 13 residues. Per the germline V gene, CDR1 is MNHEY and CDR2 is SVGEGT. CDR3 residues: CASQRGSDEKLFF. In DNA, the CDR3 is TGTGCCAGCCAACGGGGGTCGGATGAAAAACTGTTTTTT.

A word on this clonotype: At one end, the junction sequence differs from germline, possibly due to a read error. The V and J genes are TRBV20-1 and TRBJ1-1; 10 nucleotides align to TRBD1. The CDR3 is 14 residues long. Germline CDR1 is DFQATT and CDR2 is SNEGSKA (reference sequence). CDR3 residues: CSTRDRGRSTEAFF. CDR3 sequence (DNA): TGCAGTACTAGGGACAGGGGTCGATCGACTGAAGCTTTCTTT.

This clonotype was seen at least ten times. The chain employs TRBV29-1 and TRBJ2-6; D is ambiguous. Germline V gives CDR1 SQVTM, CDR2 ANQGSEA. Between the trimmed V and J ends, which lost 4 bases and 0 bases, there was a span of 10 bases. This CDR3 has 15 residues. The CDR3 sequence is CSVGGISSGANVLTF. Written as DNA, the CDR3 is TGCAGCGTTGGTGGTATTAGCTCTGGGGCCAACGTCCTGACTTTC.

Written as DNA, the CDR3 is TGCAGTGCCACAGGGCTGTCTGAAGCTTTCTTT. Its protein is CSATGLSEAFF. The rearrangement joins TRBV20-1 to TRBJ1-1, with a possible D match to TRBD1 (6 bases). This CDR3 region has 11 residues. Germline CDR1 reads DFQATT; CDR2 reads SNEGSKA (reference sequence). Trimming removed 6 bases from V and 6 bases from J, with 11 bases in between.